The clone carrying this T cell receptor beta chain has a handful of counts. What it recognizes is unknown. The TCRbeta library incorporated unique molecular identifiers. TCRdb redid the calling of the PCR reads with MiXCR, one entry per CDR3 protein. The sample yields approximately 230,000 distinct CDR3 sequences, roughly a quarter seen once. CDR1 is MDHEN, CDR2 SYDVKM, per germline. The CDR3 is made up of 14 amino acids. The junction had 6 bases not matched to a gene; V was cut back by 5 bases and J by 10 bases. The data are from a study of T-cell reconstitution after alpha-beta-depleted transplantation in children. Study-wide results and caveats: Expanded graft clones, several hundred of them, were reportedly the source of alpha-beta T cells about two months after transplant. Certain patients had high TCRbeta diversity at day 60, and it came from recipient T cells and thymic progenitors that survived.

This specimen was PBMCs, taken before TCRalphabeta/CD19-depleted stem cell transplant. V and J are TRBV28 and TRBJ2-1; TRBD2 agrees at 12 bases. This sequence was found in a girl aged 2 to 9 with Fanconi anemia, due to receive a stem cell transplant. The CDR3 DNA follows: TGTGCCAGCAGTCTAGCGGGGGGGCCAGGAGAGCAGTTCTTC. Protein: CASSLAGGPGEQFF.